The 11 T cell receptor beta chains given below trace back to one sample, sequenced in a study of T-cell memory formation after mild COVID-19. TCRdb analysed the 5' RACE reads with MiXCR anew, one entry per CDR3 protein. Among approximately 400,000 distinct CDR3 sequences listed, roughly 18% were seen once. Sequencing was performed on PBMCs or a T cell subset sorted from them (not recorded which). These receptors all come from a man between 18 and 29 years old who had mild COVID-19 (a few samples of this study predate the infection). Cell type and time point are not known.

The CDR3 region has the DNA TGCGCCAGCGCCATAAGTAACTGGGGCGAAAAACTGTTTTTT. This gives the protein CASAISNWGEKLFF. This sequence joins TRBV5-1 and TRBJ1-4; maybe TRBD1 (5 bases). The germline CDR1 and CDR2 sequences are SGHRS and YFSETQ. The V and J ends lost 7 bases and 8 bases respectively, with 18 bases between them. The CDR3 has 14 amino acids.

This clonotype turned up a few times. The chain uses TRBV4-1 and TRBJ2-7; 8 bases fit TRBD1. V was pared by 3 bases and J by 2 bases, with 9 bases of the junction left unmatched. The CDR3 is 16 residues long. In germline, CDR1 is MGHRA, CDR2 YSYEKL. CDR3 protein: CASSQSTGTGPYEQYF. CDR3 bases: TGCGCCAGCAGCCAGTCCACCGGGACAGGACCCTACGAGCAGTACTTC.

The rearrangement links TRBV20-1 to TRBJ2-3; D is perhaps TRBD2 (6 bases). The CDR3 has 17 amino acids. Germline V gene data show CDR1 as DFQATT and CDR2 as SNEGSKA (reference sequence). V lost 0 bases, J lost 1 base, and 17 bases lay in between. The CDR3 DNA sequence: TGCAGTGCTAGAGATCATCTAGCGCTTATCCGCACAGATACGCAGTATTTT. Translation gives CSARDHLALIRTDTQYF.

This sequence joins TRBV5-1 and TRBJ1-2, with D possibly TRBD1 on 5 matching bases. Per the germline V gene, CDR1 is SGHRS and CDR2 is YFSETQ. V was shortened by 2 bases and J by 8 bases, with 25 bases between the two germline ends. The CDR3 has 17 residues. The CDR3 region has the DNA TGCGCCAGCAGCTTAACAAGTCCGATGGCAGGGACCACAGGCTACACCTTC. Translation: CASSLTSPMAGTTGYTF.

The chain uses TRBV20-1 and TRBJ1-6; 10 nucleotides align to TRBD1. Germline trimming cut 2 bases from V and 9 bases from J; bases unmatched to any gene: 7. This CDR3 region has 15 residues. The germline V gene has CDR1 DFQATT and CDR2 SNEGSKA (reference sequence). The CDR3, as DNA: TGCAGTGCTAGACCTTCGGGGACAGGGGTTTCACCCCTCCACTTT. It specifies CSARPSGTGVSPLHF.

In its sample, this clonotype was seen a few times. One end of the junction does not line up with germline, which may come from a read error. The rearrangement links TRBV10-3 to TRBJ1-5; D not resolved. The CDR3 runs 12 residues. Germline V gene sequence: CDR1 ENHRY, CDR2 SYGVKD. The CDR3: CAIGLGNQPQHF. CDR3 in DNA: TGTGCCATTGGATTGGGCAACCAGCCCCAGCATTTT.

The sample holds a few counts of this clonotype. The chain joins TRBV6-2 or TRBV6-3 to TRBJ2-7, with 9 bases aligning to TRBD2. This CDR3 has 15 amino acids. The germline V gene has CDR1 MNHEY and CDR2 SVGEGT. The V gene end was trimmed by 2 bases and the J gene end by 3 bases; junction bases not matched to a gene: 5. This CDR3 is CASSYEAGGLYEQYF. The CDR3 DNA is TGTGCCAGCAGTTACGAAGCGGGAGGACTCTACGAGCAGTACTTC.

This rearrangement joins TRBV29-1 to TRBJ2-7, with 7 bases lining up with TRBD2. The V and J ends lost 6 bases and 3 bases, in that order; junction bases with no gene match: 14. Germline V CDR1 and CDR2: SQVTM, ANQGSEA. The CDR3 consists of 15 residues. The CDR3: CSVHEWEGIRYEQYF. CDR3 sequence (DNA): TGCAGCGTACACGAATGGGAGGGAATCCGCTACGAGCAGTACTTC.

The chain links TRBV11-2 to TRBJ2-1; TRBD2 matches 7 bases. Germline-derived CDR1 and CDR2 are SGHAT and FQNNGV. There are 11 residues in the CDR3. Trimming removed 4 bases from V and 13 bases from J; junction bases left unmatched: 4. In DNA, the CDR3 is TGTGCCAGCAGCTCCGCGGGAGACCAGTTCTTC. It yields the protein CASSSAGDQFF.

The chain carries TRBV2 and TRBJ1-1; 7 bases map to TRBD1. Germline-derived CDR1 and CDR2 are SNHLY and FYNNEI. After removal of 0 bases from V and 1 base from J, the junction contained 5 bases not matched to a gene. The CDR3 loop spans 16 amino acids. This CDR3 reads CASSEALGTANTEAFF. CDR3 in DNA: TGTGCCAGCAGTGAAGCGCTGGGGACAGCGAACACTGAAGCTTTCTTT.

This clonotype was seen at least ten times. The chain has TRBV5-1 and TRBJ2-2; perhaps TRBD2 as D (6 bases). Trimming shortened V by 4 bases and J by 6 bases, and 16 bases separated the two germline ends. Per the germline V gene, CDR1 is SGHRS and CDR2 is YFSETQ. The CDR3 has 15 residues. CDR3 nucleotide sequence: TGCGCCAGCAGCCCCGGGACTTTTAGCGCCGGGGAGCTGTTTTTT. Residues: CASSPGTFSAGELFF.